This TCR beta chain originates from a study of cytomegalovirus exposure and HLA in healthy donors. Germline trimming cut 5 bases from V and 7 bases from J; bases unmatched to any gene: 10. CDR1 LNHDA and CDR2 SQIVND come from the germline V gene (reference sequence). The CDR3 extends over 16 amino acids. Whole-study findings and limits: Confirmation in vitro established that a few CMV-associated chains were specific for CMV antigens.

In its sample, this clone was seen a few times. Its antigen is still unknown. With 60 Vbeta and 13 Jbeta primers, the PCR was carried out. Generated by immunoSEQ multiplex PCR, the TCRdb table keeps only in-frame clones and is missing some. The data show roughly 92,000 clones, 81% seen once. The receptor was isolated from a woman between 70 and 85 years old in good health and CMV-seropositive. Sequences were obtained from PBMCs. The chain recombines TRBV19 with TRBJ1-5, with 11 bases matching TRBD1. The CDR3 DNA reads as TGTGCCAGTAGTTCACAAAGGACAGGGGGCTGGCAGCCCCAGCATTTT. Its protein is CASSSQRTGGWQPQHF.